The present T cell receptor (beta chain) was sequenced within a study of cytomegalovirus exposure and HLA in healthy donors. Findings and limits, study-wide: In a later analysis, specific HLA alleles were associated with around 17,000 TCR beta sequences at a 0.05 false discovery rate. Researchers counted roughly 160 TCR beta chains as cytomegalovirus-associated. Later analysis reportedly placed an Asian-associated ancestry cluster below the approximately 700-donor mean in N-insertions.

Both 60 Vbeta primers and 13 Jbeta primers went into the PCR. Produced via immunoSEQ multiplex PCR; TCRdb's table is partial and in-frame only. This sample carries more than 100,000 clones, under 75% of them seen once, and the ten largest clones take 2.4%. Germline loops: CDR1 MDHEN, CDR2 SYDVKM. Trimming cost V 2 bases and J 6 bases, with 11 bases left between them. The CDR3 is made up of 14 amino acids. Whereas donors were nominally healthy upon sampling, unrecorded immune exposures were probable. Points on this clone: What it recognizes is unknown.

This sequence originates from a woman between 40 and 50 years old in good health and CMV-seronegative. Sequenced: PBMCs. The chain combines TRBV28 with TRBJ2-1, with D perhaps matching TRBD1 (5 bases). The CDR3 loop reads CASSLSGAGNEQFF. Here the CDR3 DNA reads TGTGCCAGCAGTTTAAGTGGGGCAGGCAATGAGCAGTTCTTC.